This T cell receptor beta chain was sequenced in a study of Ad26.COV2.S vaccination and SARS-CoV-2 variants. Study context: A COV1001 Ad26.COV2.S trial-arm participant provided the sample. Doses of Ad26.COV2.S were injected into muscle once or twice, 56 days apart.

As for treatment: around 19 received Ad26.COV2.S at low or high dose, single or two shots; five or six received placebo; per-sample allocation not given. The study sampled participants on day 63 after the first vaccine or placebo injection. The CDR3 extends over 16 amino acids. Germline trimming cut 2 bases from V and 2 bases from J; bases unmatched to any gene: 7. Germline lookup yields CDR1 GTSNPN and CDR2 SVGIG (reference sequence). The data were produced by immunoSEQ multiplex PCR, yet TCRdb's version contains in-frame clones alone and is incomplete. The sample lists approximately 410,000 clones, about 92% occurring once.

The sample here was peripheral blood, taken in a trial of Ad26.COV2.S vaccine versus placebo. The source is a person aged 18-60 years who received the Ad26.COV2.S COVID-19 vaccine or a placebo. J is TRBJ2-1 and V is TRBV30, with 9 bases aligning to TRBD1. The CDR3 region has the DNA TGTGCCTGGAGTTCATACAGGGGGCAAGCCTACAATGAGCAGTTCTTC. It encodes CAWSSYRGQAYNEQFF. The full variable domain, completed using reference TRBV30 and TRBJ2-1, is SQTIHQWPATLVQPVGSPLSLECTVEGTSNPNLYWYRQAAGRGLQLLFYSVGIGQISSEVPQNLSASRPQDRQFILSSKKLLLSDSGFYLCAWSSYRGQAYNEQFFGPGTRLTVL.